The following is a T cell receptor beta chain sequence with its context. Its specificity is not known. Clones were read by immunoSEQ multiplex PCR, and TCRdb kept only the in-frame ones, dropping some. Altogether 60,000 to 85,000 clones are present, 90% to 95% being singletons, with the ten largest covering around 21%. This entry is derived from a study of OX40 agonist ivuxolimab in advanced cancers. Study information: Dose-escalation patients suffered from hepatocellular carcinoma, melanoma, renal cell or head and neck cancer. Study-wide results and limits: It was not determined which antigens were specifically recognized by the peripheral T cells that had undergone clonal expansion. Part of the nonresponder group also had normalized T-cell clonal expansion that was low.

Sequencing used CD4+ or CD8+ T cells sorted from blood, obtained in a trial of the OX40 agonist ivuxolimab. The TCR comes from an adult with an advanced solid tumor such as melanoma, head and neck, liver or kidney cancer.

The CDR3 DNA reads as TGTGCCAGCAGCTTTGACGGGGCGATGCAGTACTTC. Protein: CASSFDGAMQYF. This chain uses TRBV7-9 with TRBJ2-7; D might be TRBD1 or TRBD2, each matching 5 bases. V shed 3 bases and J shed 9 bases, with 12 bases lying between them. The CDR3 sequence is 12 residues long. The germline V gene encodes CDR1 SEHNR and CDR2 FQNEAQ (reference sequence).